These 21 T cell receptor beta chains came from one sample sequenced in a study of response to subunit inactivated influenza vaccine. TCRdb re-called the RT-PCR reads with MiXCR, one entry per CDR3 protein. The sample includes approximately 500,000 distinct CDR3 sequences, 10% to 15% seen only once; the top ten take around 14%. The source was PBMCs from blood, collected 35 to 45 days after vaccination. These receptors originate from a man between 45 and 60 years old who received an inactivated influenza vaccine.

V is TRBV7-2 and J is TRBJ2-1; D remains ambiguous. Germline CDR1 SGHTA, CDR2 FQGNSA. Trimming cost V 3 bases and J 0 bases, with 12 bases left between them. The CDR3 runs to 16 residues. CDR3 sequence reads: CASSFDPVFSYNEQFF. The CDR3 DNA sequence: TGTGCCAGCAGCTTCGATCCAGTTTTCTCCTACAATGAGCAGTTCTTC. The variable domain in full, with the rest retrieved from reference TRBV7-2 and TRBJ2-1, is GAGVSQSPSNKVTEKGKDVELRCDPISGHTALYWYRQSLGQGLEFLIYFQGNSAPDKSGLPSDRFSAERTGGSVSTLTIQRTQQEDSAVYLCASSFDPVFSYNEQFFGPGTRLTVL.

In its sample, this clonotype was seen many times. The CDR3 nucleotides are TGTGCCAGCAGTTCCGACAGCACAGATACGCAGTATTTT. Translated, it gives CASSSDSTDTQYF. This chain uses TRBV28 with TRBJ2-3; D not resolved. V was clipped by 4 bases and J by 0 bases, with 5 bases between them. The length of the CDR3 is 13 residues. CDR1 and CDR2 from the germline V gene are MDHEN and SYDVKM.

There are a few counts of this clonotype. The chain is built from TRBV19 and TRBJ2-3, with unresolved D. Germline CDR1 LNHDA, CDR2 SQIVND (reference sequence). The CDR3 is 13 residues long. V lost 6 bases and J lost 3, with 10 bases in between. The CDR3 loop reads CASRWAETDTQYF. CDR3 DNA sequence: TGTGCCAGTAGGTGGGCAGAAACAGATACGCAGTATTTT.

The chain has TRBV20-1 and TRBJ2-3, with TRBD2 matching over 8 bases. Germline V gives CDR1 DFQATT, CDR2 SNEGSKA (reference sequence). This CDR3 has 14 amino acids. Trimming cost V 6 bases and J 2 bases; bases outside gene matches: 7. CDR3 loop: CSASGGVNTDTQYF. The CDR3 DNA reads as TGCAGTGCCTCCGGGGGGGTGAACACAGATACGCAGTATTTT.

CDR3 coding DNA: TGTGCCAGCAGCCCGGGACCGGGGGTGGATACGCAGTATTTT. The encoded protein is CASSPGPGVDTQYF. The chain couples TRBV12-3 or TRBV12-4 to TRBJ2-3; D possibly corresponds to TRBD2 (6 bases). V was shortened by 6 bases and J by 6 bases, with 16 bases between the two germline ends. The CDR3 is 14 amino acids.

This chain links TRBV12-3 or TRBV12-4 with TRBJ2-1, with D unclear. V was clipped by 6 bases and J by 9 bases, with 9 bases between them. CDR3 size: 11 residues. CDR3: CASRQVGEQFF. The CDR3 region has the DNA TGTGCCAGCAGACAAGTGGGTGAGCAGTTCTTC.

This clonotype was observed a handful of times. This chain connects TRBV9 to TRBJ2-7; D is perhaps TRBD1 or TRBD2 (5 bases each). The CDR3 contains 16 residues. V lost 4 bases and J lost 0, with 17 bases in between. Germline V gene data show CDR1 as SGDLS and CDR2 as YYNGEE. The CDR3 is CASSRTPGTNSYEQYF. The CDR3 DNA follows: TGTGCCAGCAGCCGAACTCCCGGGACCAACTCCTACGAGCAGTACTTC. Full variable domain (rest looked up from reference TRBV9 and TRBJ2-7): DSGVTQTPKHLITATGQRVTLRCSPRSGDLSVYWYQQSLDQGLQFLIQYYNGEERAKGNILERFSAQQFPDLHSELNLSSLELGDSALYFCASSRTPGTNSYEQYFGPGTRLTVT.

The chain has TRBV4-2 and TRBJ2-2; possible D gene TRBD1, 5 bases. This CDR3 has 14 amino acids. Germline CDR1 and CDR2: LGHNA and YNFKEQ. V was shortened by 1 base and J by 4 bases, with 7 bases between the two germline ends. The CDR3 reads CASSQAGRTGELFF. For the CDR3, the DNA is TGTGCCAGCAGCCAAGCAGGGCGCACCGGGGAGCTGTTTTTT.

The chain joins TRBV20-1 to TRBJ2-7, with D tentatively TRBD1 or TRBD2 (5 bases each). Germline assignment: CDR1 DFQATT and CDR2 SNEGSKA (reference sequence). V was clipped by 5 bases and J by 4 bases, with 12 bases between them. The CDR3 totals 12 residues. CDR3 in amino acids: CSASRDGYEQYF. In nucleotides, the CDR3 is TGCAGTGCTTCCCGGGACGGGTACGAGCAGTACTTC.

The V gene is TRBV9, the J gene TRBJ2-5; 9 nucleotides agree with TRBD2. CDR3 length equals 16 residues. The V and J ends lost 4 bases and 4 bases, in that order; junction bases with no gene match: 11. The germline V gene encodes CDR1 SGDLS and CDR2 YYNGEE. The CDR3 region is CASSLTPGLAGETQYF. The CDR3 bases are TGTGCCAGCAGCCTAACTCCGGGACTAGCCGGAGAGACCCAGTACTTC.

This clonotype was found a few times. The J gene is TRBJ2-7, the V gene TRBV11-1, with 8 bases lining up with TRBD1. Germline V gene sequence: CDR1 SGHAT, CDR2 FQDESV (reference sequence). This CDR3 is built from 15 residues. V gave up 3 bases and J gave up 5 bases; unmatched junction bases: 9. CDR3 coding DNA: TGTGCCAGCAGCTTTAGGGCAGGGGGCAGGAACGAGCAGTACTTC. The encoded protein is CASSFRAGGRNEQYF.

There are a few counts of this clonotype. The rearrangement links TRBV20-1 to TRBJ2-6; D unresolved. The CDR3 has 13 amino acids. Germline V gene sequence: CDR1 DFQATT, CDR2 SNEGSKA (reference sequence). The V gene lost 6 bases and the J gene lost 0 bases, with 6 bases spanning the gap. The CDR3 spells CSAPDSGANVLTF. The CDR3 nucleotides read TGCAGTGCCCCGGACTCTGGGGCCAACGTCCTGACTTTC.

This clonotype has more than one count but fewer than ten. The chain joins TRBV20-1 to TRBJ2-5; 10 bases match TRBD1. CDR1 and CDR2 (germline): DFQATT, SNEGSKA (reference sequence). The CDR3 has 15 amino acids. Germline trimming cut 6 bases from V and 0 bases from J; bases unmatched to any gene: 7. CDR3: CSAVRGQGHQETQYF. The CDR3, as DNA: TGCAGTGCCGTCCGGGGACAGGGGCACCAAGAGACCCAGTACTTC.

The chain joins TRBV11-2 to TRBJ2-7; D may be TRBD1 or TRBD2 (5 bases each). There are 14 residues in the CDR3. The germline V gene has CDR1 SGHAT and CDR2 FQNNGV. The V gene lost 3 bases and the J gene lost 3 bases, with 12 bases spanning the gap. The CDR3 loop reads CASSFLGAGYEQYF. In nucleotides, the CDR3 is TGTGCCAGCAGCTTTCTTGGGGCGGGCTACGAGCAGTACTTC.

This clonotype showed up just a few times. The chain carries TRBV29-1 and TRBJ2-3; 7 bases line up with TRBD2. From germline, CDR1 is SQVTM and CDR2 ANQGSEA. This CDR3 has 13 residues. V gave up 8 bases and J gave up 5 bases; unmatched junction bases: 10. This CDR3 reads CSLAAGVIDTQYF. The DNA of the CDR3 is TGCAGCCTAGCGGCGGGGGTTATAGATACGCAGTATTTT.

This clonotype was detected once. This rearrangement joins TRBV7-2 to TRBJ1-2; D may be TRBD1 (5 bases). Germline values: CDR1 SGHTA, CDR2 FQGNSA. The ends were cut back, 5 bases at V and 8 bases at J, with 24 bases in the middle. This CDR3 has 16 amino acids. DNA of the CDR3: TGTGCCAGCAGCCTCGAGGAGGGGCGAAAGGCTTACGGCTACACCTTC. Translating gives CASSLEEGRKAYGYTF.

The chain links TRBV7-9 to TRBJ2-1; 7 bases match TRBD2. The CDR3 covers 13 residues. J was trimmed by 9 bases and V by 5 bases; bases with no gene match: 7. Looked up from germline, CDR1 is SEHNR and CDR2 is FQNEAQ (reference sequence). The CDR3 sequence is CASSPGLVSEQFF. For the CDR3, the DNA is TGTGCCAGCAGCCCAGGACTAGTGAGTGAGCAGTTCTTC.

Ten or more counts support this clonotype. This chain uses TRBV7-9 with TRBJ1-6; 11 bases match TRBD1. The CDR3 covers 17 residues. The germline gives CDR1 SEHNR, CDR2 FQNEAQ (reference sequence). V lost 5 bases and J lost 10; bases outside the gene matches: 13. CDR3 sequence (DNA): TGTGCCAGCAGCCTTCCGATAAAGGGACAGGGGGACTCACCCCTCCACTTT. Its translation is CASSLPIKGQGDSPLHF.

This clonotype came up many times. The CDR3, as DNA: TGCAGTGAAAATGGCTACACCTTC. Its translation: CSENGYTF. J is TRBJ1-2 and V is TRBV20-1; D gene uncertain. Deletions cut 7 bases from V and 6 bases from J, with 3 bases between. This CDR3 region has 8 residues. Germline V gene data show CDR1 as DFQATT and CDR2 as SNEGSKA (reference sequence).

The rearrangement uses TRBV12-3 or TRBV12-4 and TRBJ2-7, with TRBD1 matching 10 bases. This CDR3 is built from 14 residues. V lost 2 bases, J lost 6 bases, and 4 bases stayed unmatched. The CDR3 reads CASSLKGTGVEQYF. The CDR3 DNA follows: TGTGCCAGCAGTTTAAAGGGGACAGGGGTCGAGCAGTACTTC.

This clonotype has just a few counts. The gene calls are TRBV5-5 and TRBJ1-1; no reliable D call. There are 18 residues in the CDR3. Trimming left V 3 bases short and J 0 bases short, with 21 bases between. CDR1 SGHKS and CDR2 YYEKEE come from the germline V gene (reference sequence). CDR3 sequence (DNA): TGTGCCAGCAGCTCCTCATTCAGGAGGCGGAGAGTGAACACTGAAGCTTTCTTT. This encodes CASSSSFRRRRVNTEAFF.